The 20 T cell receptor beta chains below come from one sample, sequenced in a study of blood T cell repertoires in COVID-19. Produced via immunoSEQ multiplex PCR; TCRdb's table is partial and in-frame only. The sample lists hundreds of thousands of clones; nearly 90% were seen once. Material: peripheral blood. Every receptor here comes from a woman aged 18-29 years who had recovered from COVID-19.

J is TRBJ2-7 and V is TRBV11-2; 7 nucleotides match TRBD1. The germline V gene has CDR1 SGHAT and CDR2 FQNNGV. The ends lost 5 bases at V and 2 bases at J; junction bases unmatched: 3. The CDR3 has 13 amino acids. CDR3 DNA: TGTGCCAGCAGCCGAGGACAGGCCTACGAGCAGTACTTC. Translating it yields CASSRGQAYEQYF.

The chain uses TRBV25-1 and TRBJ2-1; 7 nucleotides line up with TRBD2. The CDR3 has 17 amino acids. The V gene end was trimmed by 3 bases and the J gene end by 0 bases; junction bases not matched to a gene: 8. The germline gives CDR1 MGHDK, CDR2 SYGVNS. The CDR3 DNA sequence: TGTGCCAGCAGTGACCCACTAGCGTGGAGCTCCTACAATGAGCAGTTCTTC. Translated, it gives CASSDPLAWSSYNEQFF.

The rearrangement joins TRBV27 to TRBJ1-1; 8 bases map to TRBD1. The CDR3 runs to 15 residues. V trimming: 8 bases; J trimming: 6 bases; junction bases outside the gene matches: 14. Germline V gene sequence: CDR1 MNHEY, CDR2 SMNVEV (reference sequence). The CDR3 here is CASGYQGAGSAEAFF. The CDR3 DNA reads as TGTGCCAGCGGGTACCAGGGGGCTGGTAGCGCTGAAGCTTTCTTT.

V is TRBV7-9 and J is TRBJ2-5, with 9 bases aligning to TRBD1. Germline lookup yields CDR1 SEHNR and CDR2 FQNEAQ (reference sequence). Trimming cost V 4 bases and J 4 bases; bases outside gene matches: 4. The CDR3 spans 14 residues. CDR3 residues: CASSSDRGGETQYF. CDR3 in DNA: TGTGCCAGCAGCTCGGACAGGGGAGGAGAGACCCAGTACTTC.

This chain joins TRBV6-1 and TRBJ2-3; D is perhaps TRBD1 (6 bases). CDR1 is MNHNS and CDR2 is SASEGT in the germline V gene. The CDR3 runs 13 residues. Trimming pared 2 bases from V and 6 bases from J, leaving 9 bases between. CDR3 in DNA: TGTGCCAGCAGTGAATACAGGGCGGATACGCAGTATTTT. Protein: CASSEYRADTQYF.

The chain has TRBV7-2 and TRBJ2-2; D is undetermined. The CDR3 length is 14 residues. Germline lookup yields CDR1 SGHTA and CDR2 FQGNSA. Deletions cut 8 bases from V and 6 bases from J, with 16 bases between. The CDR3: CASHRAQVAGELFF. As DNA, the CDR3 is TGTGCCAGCCACCGTGCGCAGGTAGCCGGGGAGCTGTTTTTT.

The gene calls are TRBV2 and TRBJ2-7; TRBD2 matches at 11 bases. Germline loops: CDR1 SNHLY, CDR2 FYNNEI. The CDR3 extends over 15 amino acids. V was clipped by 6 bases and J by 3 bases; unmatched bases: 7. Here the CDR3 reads CASRRGTSGLYEQYF. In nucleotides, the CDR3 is TGTGCCAGCAGGCGCGGGACTAGCGGACTCTACGAGCAGTACTTC.

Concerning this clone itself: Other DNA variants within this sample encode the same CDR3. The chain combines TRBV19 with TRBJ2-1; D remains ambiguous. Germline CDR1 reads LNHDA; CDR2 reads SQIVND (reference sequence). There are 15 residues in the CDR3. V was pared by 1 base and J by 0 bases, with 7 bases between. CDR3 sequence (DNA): TGTGCCAGTAGTATAGTTCGGAGCTCCTACAATGAGCAGTTCTTC. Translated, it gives CASSIVRSSYNEQFF. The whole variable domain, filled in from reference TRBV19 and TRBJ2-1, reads DGGITQSPKYLFRKEGQNVTLSCEQNLNHDAMYWYRQDPGQGLRLIYYSQIVNDFQKGDIAEGYSVSREKKESFPLTVTSAQKNPTAFYLCASSIVRSSYNEQFFGPGTRLTVL.

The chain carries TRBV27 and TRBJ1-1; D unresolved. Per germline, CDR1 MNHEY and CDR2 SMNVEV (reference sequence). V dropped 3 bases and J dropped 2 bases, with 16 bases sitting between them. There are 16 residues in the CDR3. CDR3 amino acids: CASSFNLASLNTEAFF. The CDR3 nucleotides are TGTGCCAGCAGTTTTAACCTCGCGAGCCTAAACACTGAAGCTTTCTTT.

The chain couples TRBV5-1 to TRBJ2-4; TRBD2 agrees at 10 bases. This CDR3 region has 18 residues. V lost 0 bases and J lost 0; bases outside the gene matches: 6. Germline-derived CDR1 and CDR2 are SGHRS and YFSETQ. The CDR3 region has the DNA TGCGCCAGCAGCTTGGTTAGCGGGAGGCATCTAGCCAAAAACATTCAGTACTTC. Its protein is CASSLVSGRHLAKNIQYF. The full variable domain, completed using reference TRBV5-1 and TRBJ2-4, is KAGVTQTPRYLIKTRGQQVTLSCSPISGHRSVSWYQQTPGQGLQFLFEYFSETQRNKGNFPGRFSGRQFSNSRSEMNVSTLELGDSALYLCASSLVSGRHLAKNIQYFGAGTRLSVL.

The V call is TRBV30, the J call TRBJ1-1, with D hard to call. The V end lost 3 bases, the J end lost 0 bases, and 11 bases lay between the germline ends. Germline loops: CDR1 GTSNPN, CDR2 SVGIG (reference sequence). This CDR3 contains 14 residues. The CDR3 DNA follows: TGTGCCTGGAGGGGAGACGGGGTGAACACTGAAGCTTTCTTT. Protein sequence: CAWRGDGVNTEAFF.

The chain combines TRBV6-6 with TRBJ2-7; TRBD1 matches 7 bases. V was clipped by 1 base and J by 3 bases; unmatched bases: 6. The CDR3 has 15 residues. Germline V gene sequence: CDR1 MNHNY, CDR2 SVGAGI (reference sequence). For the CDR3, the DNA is TGTGCCAGCAGTTACTATGAGACAGGGTTCTACGAGCAGTACTTC. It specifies CASSYYETGFYEQYF.

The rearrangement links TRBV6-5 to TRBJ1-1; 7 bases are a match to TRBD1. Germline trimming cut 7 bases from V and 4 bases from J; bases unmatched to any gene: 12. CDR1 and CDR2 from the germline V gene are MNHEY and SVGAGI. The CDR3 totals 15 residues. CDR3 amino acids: CASNREGAPVTEAFF. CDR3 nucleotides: TGTGCCAGCAATCGGGAGGGGGCGCCGGTCACTGAAGCTTTCTTT.

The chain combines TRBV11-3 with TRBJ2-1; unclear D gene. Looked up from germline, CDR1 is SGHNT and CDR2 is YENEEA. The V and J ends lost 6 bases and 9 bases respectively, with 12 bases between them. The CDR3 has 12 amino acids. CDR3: CASRATTGEQFF. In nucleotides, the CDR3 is TGTGCCAGCAGGGCAACTACGGGTGAGCAGTTCTTC.

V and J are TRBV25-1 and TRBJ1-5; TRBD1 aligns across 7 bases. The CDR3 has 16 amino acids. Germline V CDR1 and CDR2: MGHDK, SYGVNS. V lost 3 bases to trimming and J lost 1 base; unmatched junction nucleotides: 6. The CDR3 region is CASSDDRDLSNQPQHF. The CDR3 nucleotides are TGTGCCAGCAGTGATGACAGGGATTTAAGCAATCAGCCCCAGCATTTT.

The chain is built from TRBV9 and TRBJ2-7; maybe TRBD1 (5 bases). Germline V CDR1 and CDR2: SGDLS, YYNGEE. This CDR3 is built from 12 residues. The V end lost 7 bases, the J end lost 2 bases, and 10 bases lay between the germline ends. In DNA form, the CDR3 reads TGTGCCAGCGGTAAAGGGGCCTACGAGCAGTACTTC. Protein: CASGKGAYEQYF.

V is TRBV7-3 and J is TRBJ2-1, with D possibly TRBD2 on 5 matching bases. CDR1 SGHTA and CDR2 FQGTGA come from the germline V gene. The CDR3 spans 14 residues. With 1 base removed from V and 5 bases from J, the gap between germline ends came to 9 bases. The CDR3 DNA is TGTGCCAGCAGCTTAAATAGACTACACAATGAGCAGTTCTTC. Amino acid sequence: CASSLNRLHNEQFF.

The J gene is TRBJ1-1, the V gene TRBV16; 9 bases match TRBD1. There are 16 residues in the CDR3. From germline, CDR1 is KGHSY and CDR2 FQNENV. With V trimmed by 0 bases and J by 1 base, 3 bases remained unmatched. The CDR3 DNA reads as TGTGCCAGCAGCCAATCCCGACAGGGGGGGAACACTGAAGCTTTCTTT. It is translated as CASSQSRQGGNTEAFF. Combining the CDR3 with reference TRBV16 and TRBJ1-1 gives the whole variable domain GEEVAQTPKHLVRGEGQKAKLYCAPIKGHSYVFWYQQVLKNEFKFLISFQNENVFDETGMPKERFSAKCLPNSPCSLEIQATKLEDSAVYFCASSQSRQGGNTEAFFGQGTRLTVV.

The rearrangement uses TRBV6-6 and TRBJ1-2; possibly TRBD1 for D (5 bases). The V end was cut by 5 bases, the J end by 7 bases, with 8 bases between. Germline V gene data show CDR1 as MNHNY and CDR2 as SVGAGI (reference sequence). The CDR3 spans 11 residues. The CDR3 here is CASSQGVGYTF. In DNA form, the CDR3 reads TGTGCCAGCAGTCAAGGGGTTGGCTACACCTTC.

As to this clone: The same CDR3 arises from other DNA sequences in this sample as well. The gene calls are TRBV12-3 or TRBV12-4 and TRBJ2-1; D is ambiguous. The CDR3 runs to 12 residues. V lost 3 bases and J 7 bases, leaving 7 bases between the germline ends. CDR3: CASSFPGNEQFF. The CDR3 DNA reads TGTGCCAGCAGTTTCCCCGGGAATGAGCAGTTCTTC.